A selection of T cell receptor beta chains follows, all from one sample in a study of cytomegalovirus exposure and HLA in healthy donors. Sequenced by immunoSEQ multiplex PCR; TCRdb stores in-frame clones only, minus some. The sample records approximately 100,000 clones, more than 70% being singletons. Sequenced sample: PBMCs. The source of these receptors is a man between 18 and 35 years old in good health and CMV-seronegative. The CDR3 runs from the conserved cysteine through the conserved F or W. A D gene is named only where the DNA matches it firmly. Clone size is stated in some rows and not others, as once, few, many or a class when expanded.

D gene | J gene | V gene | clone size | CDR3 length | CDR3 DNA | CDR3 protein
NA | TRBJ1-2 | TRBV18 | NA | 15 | TGTGCCAGCTCACCTGGTCAGGACAGAGCCTATGGCTACACCTTC | CASSPGQDRAYGYTF
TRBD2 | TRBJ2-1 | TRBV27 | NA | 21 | TGTGCCAGCAGTCCCACGGCCTTTAACCGGGCTAGCGGGGGGAGGTACAATGAGCAGTTCTTC | CASSPTAFNRASGGRYNEQFF
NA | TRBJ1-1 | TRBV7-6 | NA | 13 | TGTGCCAGCAGTCGGGGACAAAACACTGAAGCTTTCTTT | CASSRGQNTEAFF
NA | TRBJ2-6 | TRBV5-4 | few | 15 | TGTGCCAGCAGCTTGCCGGGGTCTGGGGCCAACGTCCTGACTTTC | CASSLPGSGANVLTF
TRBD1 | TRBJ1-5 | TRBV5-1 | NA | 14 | TGCGCCAGCAGCTTCGGACAGGCTAATCAGCCCCAGCATTTT | CASSFGQANQPQHF
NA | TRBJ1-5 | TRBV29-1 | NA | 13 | TGCAGCGTTGAATGGGGAGAGAATCAGCCCCAGCATTTT | CSVEWGENQPQHF
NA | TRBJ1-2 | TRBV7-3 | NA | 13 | TGTGCCAGCAGCAATAACAGGGAAGGGGGCTACACCTTC | CASSNNREGGYTF
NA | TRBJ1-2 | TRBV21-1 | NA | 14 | TGTGCCAGCCCCTGGTCCCCTCTTGTGCGTGGCTACACCTTC | CASPWSPLVRGYTF
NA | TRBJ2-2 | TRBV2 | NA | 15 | TGTGCCAGCAGGACTGCGATAACCTCCGCCGGGGAGCTGTTTTTT | CASRTAITSAGELFF
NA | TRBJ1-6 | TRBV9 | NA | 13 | TGTGCCAGCAGCGCGGGGAGGGGTTCACCCCTCCACTTT | CASSAGRGSPLHF
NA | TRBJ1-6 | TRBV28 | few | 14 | TGTGCCAGCAAGAAGGGAGAGGATAATTCACCCCTCCACTTT | CASKKGEDNSPLHF
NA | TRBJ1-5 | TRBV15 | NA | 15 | TGTGCCACCAGCAGAGGTAGGGCGGGGAATCAGCCCCAGCATTTT | CATSRGRAGNQPQHF
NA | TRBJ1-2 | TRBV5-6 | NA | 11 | TGTGCCAGCAGCTTGGCTTCTGGCTACACCTTC | CASSLASGYTF
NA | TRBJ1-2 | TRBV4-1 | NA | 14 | TGCGCCAGCAGCCATCCCCCCGAGAGGCGCGGCTACACCTTC | CASSHPPERRGYTF
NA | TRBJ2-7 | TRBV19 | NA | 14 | TGTGCCAGTAGTTGGACAGAAAGCTCCTACGAGCAGTACTTC | CASSWTESSYEQYF
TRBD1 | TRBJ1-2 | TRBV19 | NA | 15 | TGTGCCAGTAGTAGTACAGGGGGCTACGGAGATGGCTACACCTTC | CASSSTGGYGDGYTF
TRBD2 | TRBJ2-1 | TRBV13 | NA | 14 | TGTGCCAGTTCCATAGCGGGGGGGCCCGATGAGCAGTTCTTC | CASSIAGGPDEQFF
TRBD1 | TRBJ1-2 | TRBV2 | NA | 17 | TGTGCCAGCAGTGAAGCGCTTGGACAGGGGGCAAGCTATGGCTACACCTTC | CASSEALGQGASYGYTF
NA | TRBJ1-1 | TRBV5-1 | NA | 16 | TGCGCCAGCACCTTAGAGGAGGAGGGGCCGAACACTGAAGCTTTCTTT | CASTLEEEGPNTEAFF
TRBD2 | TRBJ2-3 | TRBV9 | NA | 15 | TGTGCCAGCACTAGCGGGGGACCTAGCACAGATACGCAGTATTTT | CASTSGGPSTDTQYF
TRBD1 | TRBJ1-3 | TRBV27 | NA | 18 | TGTGCCAGCAGTCGACAGGGGAACCGACTTAGCTCTGGAAACACCATATATTTT | CASSRQGNRLSSGNTIYF
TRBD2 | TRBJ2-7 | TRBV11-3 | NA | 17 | TGTGCCAGCAGCTTAGAAGAGCGGGGCAACCTCCTTTACGAGCAGTACTTC | CASSLEERGNLLYEQYF
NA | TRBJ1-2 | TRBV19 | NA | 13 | TGTGCCAGTAGATCGACAGGATTCTATGGCTACACCTTC | CASRSTGFYGYTF
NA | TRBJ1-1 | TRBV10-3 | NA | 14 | TGTGCCATCAGTGGGAGGGCAGAGAACACTGAAGCTTTCTTT | CAISGRAENTEAFF
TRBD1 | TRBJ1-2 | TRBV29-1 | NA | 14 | TGCAGCGTTGAAATGGGACAGGGGGTCAGTGGCTACACCTTC | CSVEMGQGVSGYTF
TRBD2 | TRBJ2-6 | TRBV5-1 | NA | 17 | TGCGCCAGCAGCTTGGTAGCGGGGGGATCTGGGGCCAACGTCCTGACTTTC | CASSLVAGGSGANVLTF
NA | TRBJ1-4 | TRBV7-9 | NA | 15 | TGTGCCAGCAGCTTAGCGGGGGGACTATCGGAAAAACTGTTTTTT | CASSLAGGLSEKLFF
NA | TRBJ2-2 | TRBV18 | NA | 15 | TGTGCCAGCTCACCACCGAGCCGATCAACCGGGGAGCTGTTTTTT | CASSPPSRSTGELFF
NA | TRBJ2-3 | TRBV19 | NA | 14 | TGTGCCAGTAGTGGGGGGGCCCCCGCAGATACGCAGTATTTT | CASSGGAPADTQYF
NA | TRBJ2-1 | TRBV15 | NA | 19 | TGTGCCACCAGCAGAGGTCAAGTCAGGCTGAGTGCAATAGGCAATGAGCAGTTCTTC | CATSRGQVRLSAIGNEQFF
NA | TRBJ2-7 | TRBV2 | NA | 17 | TGTGCCAGCAGTGTAGCATCCAGGGCCCCGGATCCCTACGAGCAGTACTTC | CASSVASRAPDPYEQYF
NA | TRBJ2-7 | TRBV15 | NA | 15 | TGTGCCACCAGCAGAGGGCTGGACAGCGACTACGAGCAGTACTTC | CATSRGLDSDYEQYF
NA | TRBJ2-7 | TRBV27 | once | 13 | TGTGCCAGCAGTTTACAGATTTCCTACGAGCAGTACTTC | CASSLQISYEQYF
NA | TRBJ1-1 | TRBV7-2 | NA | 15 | TGTGCCAGCAGCTCCCTCTTTCCCCTCGGGGAGGAAGCTTTCTTT | CASSSLFPLGEEAFF
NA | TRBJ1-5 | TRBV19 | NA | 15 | TGTGCCAGTAGTCTAAGGGGGGGCTCCAATCAGCCCCAGCATTTT | CASSLRGGSNQPQHF
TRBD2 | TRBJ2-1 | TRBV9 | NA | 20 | TGTGCCAGCAGCGTAGGTACCGGGACTAGCGGGGGGGCCGCCGTAAATGAGCAGTTCTTC | CASSVGTGTSGGAAVNEQFF
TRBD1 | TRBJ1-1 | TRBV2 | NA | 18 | TGTGCCAGCGAGGGGTTCTTACGGGGGACAGTGGGGGACACTGAAGCTTTCTTT | CASEGFLRGTVGDTEAFF
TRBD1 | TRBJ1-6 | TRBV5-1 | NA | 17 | TGCGCCAGCAGCTTGGGGGACAGGGCGTCCTATAATTCACCCCTCCACTTT | CASSLGDRASYNSPLHF
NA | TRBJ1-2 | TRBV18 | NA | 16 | TGTGCCAGCTCACCTCGCTCGGGTCCGTCTAACTATGGCTACACCTTC | CASSPRSGPSNYGYTF
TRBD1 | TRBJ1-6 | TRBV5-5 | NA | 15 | TGTGCCAGCAGGGGGGACAGTATCTATAATTCACCCCTCCACTTT | CASRGDSIYNSPLHF
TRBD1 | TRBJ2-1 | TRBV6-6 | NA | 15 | TGTGCCAGCAGTTGGGGGACAGGAGACTACAATGAGCAGTTCTTC | CASSWGTGDYNEQFF
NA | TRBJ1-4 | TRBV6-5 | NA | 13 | TGTGCCAGCAGTTACCGACCGTCCACAGAACTGTTTTTT | CASSYRPSTELFF
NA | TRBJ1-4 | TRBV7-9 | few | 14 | TGTGCCAGCAATCCAGGGTCAACTAATGAAAAACTGTTTTTT | CASNPGSTNEKLFF
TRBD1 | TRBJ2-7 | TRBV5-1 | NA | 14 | TGCGCCAGCAGTTTTCCGGGACAGGGGTACGAGCAGTACTTC | CASSFPGQGYEQYF
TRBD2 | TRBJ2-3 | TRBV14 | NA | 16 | TGTGCCAGCAGCCCCTGGACTAGCGGGGGCACAGATACGCAGTATTTT | CASSPWTSGGTDTQYF
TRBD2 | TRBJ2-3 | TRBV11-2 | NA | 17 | TGTGCCAGCAGCACCCCGGGACTAGCGGGGCCCCTGGATACGCAGTATTTT | CASSTPGLAGPLDTQYF
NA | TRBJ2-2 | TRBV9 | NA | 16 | TGTGCCAGCAGCGTAGCCCCCAGGTCCGACACCGGGGAGCTGTTTTTT | CASSVAPRSDTGELFF
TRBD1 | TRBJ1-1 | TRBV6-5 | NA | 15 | TGTGCCAGCAGTTACTCTGAACAGGGGGGAACTGAAGCTTTCTTT | CASSYSEQGGTEAFF
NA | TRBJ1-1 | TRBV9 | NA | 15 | TGTGCCAGCAGCATGGGGCCCAGAGGCAACACTGAAGCTTTCTTT | CASSMGPRGNTEAFF